The 24 T cell receptor beta chains in this list originate from one sample, sequenced in a study of T cell responses to AZD1222 COVID-19 vaccine. Sequenced by immunoSEQ multiplex PCR; TCRdb stores in-frame clones only, minus some. The table includes over 120,000 clones, about 90% detected once. The starting material was peripheral blood, obtained 28 days after the second AZD1222 dose. The receptors shown here come from an adult who received the AZD1222 COVID-19 vaccine.

This clone has only one observation. V usage is TRBV3-1 (or the pseudogene TRBV3-2) and J usage is TRBJ1-4; D is perhaps TRBD1 (6 bases). The CDR3 has 15 amino acids. CDR1 is LGHDT, CDR2 YNNKEL, per germline (reference sequence). The ends were cut back, 0 bases at V and 7 bases at J, with 12 bases in the middle. The CDR3 nucleotides are TGTGCCAGCAGCCAAGAGAAACCCAGGGGTGAAAAACTGTTTTTT. Protein: CASSQEKPRGEKLFF.

The gene calls are TRBV14 and TRBJ2-3, with no clear D. Germline V gives CDR1 SGHDN, CDR2 FVKESK. CDR3 length: 15 residues. The V and J ends lost 1 base and 4 bases respectively, with 12 bases between them. In DNA, the CDR3 is TGTGCCAGCAGCCAAGGGGTAACTTGGTCAGATACGCAGTATTTT. It codes for CASSQGVTWSDTQYF.

The genes are TRBV6-4 and TRBJ2-1; TRBD1 agrees at 8 bases. Germline CDR1 reads MRHNA; CDR2 reads SNTAGT. The length of the CDR3 is 13 residues. The ends lost 8 bases at V and 3 bases at J; junction bases unmatched: 3. The CDR3 region has the DNA TGTGCCAGCGTAGGACAGGGCTACAATGAGCAGTTCTTC. Protein sequence: CASVGQGYNEQFF.

The J gene is TRBJ2-4, the V gene TRBV7-2, with D perhaps TRBD1 or TRBD2 (6 bases each). The CDR3 consists of 15 residues. V lost 5 bases and J lost 9, with 20 bases in between. Germline lookup yields CDR1 SGHTA and CDR2 FQGNSA. CDR3 region: CASSPRGPTAGIQYF. Here the CDR3 DNA reads TGTGCCAGCAGCCCCAGGGGCCCCACAGCGGGCATTCAGTACTTC.

The chain employs TRBV18 and TRBJ1-2, with D tentatively TRBD1 (5 bases). The CDR3 has 15 amino acids. The V end was cut by 3 bases, the J end by 3 bases, with 14 bases between. The germline CDR1 and CDR2 sequences are KGHSH and LQKENI. The CDR3 sequence is CASSPLGTVDYGYTF. The CDR3 nucleotides read TGTGCCAGCTCACCGCTCGGGACGGTGGACTATGGCTACACCTTC.

The DNA for the CDR3 is TGTGCCAGCAGCAGGGGGCCGATGACTGAAGCTTTCTTT. Translation gives CASSRGPMTEAFF. This chain links TRBV3-1 (or the pseudogene TRBV3-2) with TRBJ1-1; 7 bases align to TRBD1. The J segment lost 5 bases and the V segment lost 5 bases, leaving 5 bases of the junction unmatched. The CDR3 contains 13 residues. Looked up from germline, CDR1 is LGHDT and CDR2 is YNNKEL (reference sequence).

The V call is TRBV28, the J call TRBJ1-5; D perhaps matches TRBD1 (6 bases). CDR3 length: 15 amino acids. Germline CDR1 is MDHEN and CDR2 is SYDVKM. V shed 6 bases and J shed 3 bases, with 15 bases lying between them. CDR3 protein: CASSYGAGANQPQHF. The CDR3 nucleotides read TGTGCCAGCAGCTATGGGGCGGGGGCCAATCAGCCCCAGCATTTT.

The V gene is TRBV4-3, the J gene TRBJ2-1; D is unclear. Trimming took off 0 bases at V and 0 bases at J, with 12 bases between the two ends. CDR1 is LGHNA, CDR2 YSLEER, per germline. The length of the CDR3 is 17 residues. As DNA, the CDR3 is TGCGCCAGCAGCCAAGATAAGTCCTTGAGCTCCTACAATGAGCAGTTCTTC. This codes for CASSQDKSLSSYNEQFF.

The chain employs TRBV6-6 and TRBJ2-7; a weak D match, TRBD2 (5 bases). This CDR3 comprises 12 residues. Germline V gene data show CDR1 as MNHNY and CDR2 as SVGAGI (reference sequence). Trimming shortened V by 4 bases and J by 8 bases, and 12 bases separated the two germline ends. CDR3 sequence reads: CASSSGDEKQYF. CDR3 DNA sequence: TGTGCCAGCAGTTCCGGGGATGAGAAGCAGTACTTC.

The chain has TRBV3-1 (or the pseudogene TRBV3-2) and TRBJ2-7; D ambiguous. From germline, CDR1 is LGHDT and CDR2 YNNKEL (reference sequence). The CDR3 extends over 12 amino acids. Deletions cut 3 bases from V and 3 bases from J, with 6 bases between. The CDR3: CASSHTIYEQYF. As DNA, the CDR3 is TGTGCCAGCAGCCATACAATCTACGAGCAGTACTTC.

The chain recombines TRBV18 with TRBJ2-7; 8 bases are a match to TRBD1. Germline trimming cut 3 bases from V and 9 bases from J; bases unmatched to any gene: 7. Germline V lookup: CDR1 KGHSH, CDR2 LQKENI. CDR3 length: 13 residues. As DNA, the CDR3 is TGTGCCAGCTCACCCACGACAGGGGACGGGCAGTACTTC. This sequence encodes CASSPTTGDGQYF.

The chain is built from TRBV7-2 and TRBJ1-2; 7 bases map to TRBD1. This CDR3 spans 13 amino acids. The V gene end was trimmed by 5 bases and the J gene end by 6 bases; junction bases not matched to a gene: 6. Looked up from germline, CDR1 is SGHTA and CDR2 is FQGNSA. CDR3 loop: CASSADRVHGYTF. In DNA, the CDR3 is TGTGCCAGCAGCGCCGACAGGGTTCATGGCTACACCTTC.

The V gene is TRBV4-1, the J gene TRBJ2-5, with 11 bases fitting TRBD2. With 4 bases clipped from V and 2 bases from J, the junction kept 6 bases outside the gene matches. The CDR3 has 16 amino acids. Germline V gene sequence: CDR1 MGHRA, CDR2 YSYEKL. The CDR3, as DNA: TGCGCCAGCAGCCCTGGGGCTAGCGGGAGGCAAGAGACCCAGTACTTC. It specifies CASSPGASGRQETQYF.

In this sample, this clone turned up once. This chain uses TRBV11-2 with TRBJ1-3; TRBD1 is a possible D gene (6 bases). CDR1 is SGHAT and CDR2 is FQNNGV in the germline V gene. The CDR3 has 16 residues. V gave up 2 bases and J gave up 0 bases, with 11 bases separating them. DNA of the CDR3: TGTGCCAGCAGCTTAAGGGGGGACCGCTCTGGAAACACCATATATTTT. Translation: CASSLRGDRSGNTIYF.

In its sample, this clone was seen a few times. J is TRBJ1-4 and V is TRBV18, with D unresolved. The ends were cut back, 3 bases at V and 4 bases at J, with 6 bases in the middle. Germline V CDR1 and CDR2: KGHSH, LQKENI. The CDR3 is 13 residues long. This CDR3 is CASSPGLNEKLFF. The DNA for the CDR3 is TGTGCCAGCTCACCGGGCCTTAATGAAAAACTGTTTTTT.

The chain links TRBV5-6 to TRBJ2-1; 7 nucleotides align to TRBD2. This CDR3 is 12 amino acids long. The germline gives CDR1 SGHDT, CDR2 YYEEEE. The V and J ends lost 1 base and 10 bases, in that order; junction bases with no gene match: 2. CDR3 sequence (DNA): TGTGCCAGCAGCTTGTGGGAGGGAGAGCAGTTCTTC. It specifies CASSLWEGEQFF.

The rearrangement joins TRBV6-2 or TRBV6-3 to TRBJ2-3; TRBD2 matches 11 bases. The CDR3 extends over 16 amino acids. With 4 bases clipped from V and 2 bases from J, the junction kept 5 bases outside the gene matches. Germline V CDR1 and CDR2: MNHEY, SVGEGT. The CDR3 nucleotides read TGTGCCAGCAGTTCCCGGACTAGCGGGTACACAGATACGCAGTATTTT. It codes for CASSSRTSGYTDTQYF.

The V gene is TRBV5-1, the J gene TRBJ1-3; no firm D call. The length of the CDR3 is 15 residues. V was pared by 3 bases and J by 4 bases, with 14 bases between. Germline loops: CDR1 SGHRS, CDR2 YFSETQ. The CDR3 protein is CASSWENVSGNTIYF. The CDR3 nucleotides are TGCGCCAGCAGCTGGGAGAATGTCTCCGGAAACACCATATATTTT.

The rearrangement joins TRBV12-5 to TRBJ1-1, with D perhaps matching TRBD1 (6 bases). Trimming cost V 0 bases and J 0 bases, with 14 bases left between them. The CDR3 totals 17 residues. CDR1 and CDR2 (germline): LGHNT, FRNRAP. Here the CDR3 DNA reads TGTGCTAGTGGTTTGGTACAGGGAAGGGACATGAACACTGAAGCTTTCTTT. This sequence encodes CASGLVQGRDMNTEAFF.

This chain links TRBV28 with TRBJ1-5; D gene ambiguous. Trimming removed 3 bases at V and 3 bases at J, with 12 bases between. Germline CDR1 and CDR2: MDHEN and SYDVKM. This CDR3 contains 15 residues. This CDR3 is CASSLSQRFNQPQHF. CDR3 DNA: TGTGCCAGCAGTTTGTCCCAGAGGTTCAATCAGCCCCAGCATTTT.

The chain is built from TRBV18 and TRBJ2-2, with D hard to call. With 3 bases removed from V and 3 bases from J, the gap between germline ends came to 11 bases. Germline lookup yields CDR1 KGHSH and CDR2 LQKENI. CDR3 length: 15 amino acids. CDR3 residues: CASSPMTGDTGELFF. As DNA, the CDR3 is TGTGCCAGCTCACCGATGACCGGCGACACCGGGGAGCTGTTTTTT.

This chain uses TRBV10-1 with TRBJ1-1; D is ambiguous. The V gene's germline CDR1 is WNHNN and CDR2 SYGVQD (reference sequence). There are 13 residues in the CDR3. Deletions cut 8 bases from V and 0 bases from J, with 10 bases between. For the CDR3, the DNA is TGCGCCAGCTCATCTACGCTGAACACTGAAGCTTTCTTT. It codes for CASSSTLNTEAFF.

The chain couples TRBV10-3 to TRBJ2-7; D is perhaps TRBD2 (5 bases). CDR1 and CDR2 (germline): ENHRY, SYGVKD. The CDR3 consists of 12 residues. The V end was cut by 10 bases, the J end by 4 bases, with 14 bases between. The CDR3 loop is CATAPSIYEQYF. The CDR3, as DNA: TGTGCCACCGCGCCTAGCATTTACGAGCAGTACTTC.

V usage is TRBV27 and J usage is TRBJ2-5; unclear D gene. V was trimmed by 5 bases and J by 5 bases, leaving 15 bases between them. The CDR3 length is 14 residues. Germline lookup yields CDR1 MNHEY and CDR2 SMNVEV (reference sequence). CDR3 sequence: CASSPPASRETQYF. The CDR3 DNA sequence: TGTGCCAGCAGTCCCCCCGCGAGTCGGGAGACCCAGTACTTC.